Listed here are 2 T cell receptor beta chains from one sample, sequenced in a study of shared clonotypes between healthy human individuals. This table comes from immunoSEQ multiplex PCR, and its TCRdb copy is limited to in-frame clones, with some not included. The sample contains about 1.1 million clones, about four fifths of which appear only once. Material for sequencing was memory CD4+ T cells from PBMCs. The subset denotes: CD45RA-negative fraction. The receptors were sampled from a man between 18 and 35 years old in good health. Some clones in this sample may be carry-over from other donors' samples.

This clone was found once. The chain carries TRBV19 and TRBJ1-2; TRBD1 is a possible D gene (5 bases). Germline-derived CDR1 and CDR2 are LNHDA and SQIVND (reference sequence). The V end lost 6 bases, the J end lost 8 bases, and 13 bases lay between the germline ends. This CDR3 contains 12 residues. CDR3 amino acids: CASSRTRGGYTF. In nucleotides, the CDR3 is TGTGCCAGTAGCCGAACCCGGGGGGGCTACACCTTC.

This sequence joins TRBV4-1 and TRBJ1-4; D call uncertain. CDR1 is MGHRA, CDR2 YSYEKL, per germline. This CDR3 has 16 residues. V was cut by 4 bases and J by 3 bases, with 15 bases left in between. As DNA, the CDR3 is TGCGCCAGCAGCCGCCTAGGGTCCAGAGCTAATGAAAAACTGTTTTTT. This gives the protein CASSRLGSRANEKLFF.